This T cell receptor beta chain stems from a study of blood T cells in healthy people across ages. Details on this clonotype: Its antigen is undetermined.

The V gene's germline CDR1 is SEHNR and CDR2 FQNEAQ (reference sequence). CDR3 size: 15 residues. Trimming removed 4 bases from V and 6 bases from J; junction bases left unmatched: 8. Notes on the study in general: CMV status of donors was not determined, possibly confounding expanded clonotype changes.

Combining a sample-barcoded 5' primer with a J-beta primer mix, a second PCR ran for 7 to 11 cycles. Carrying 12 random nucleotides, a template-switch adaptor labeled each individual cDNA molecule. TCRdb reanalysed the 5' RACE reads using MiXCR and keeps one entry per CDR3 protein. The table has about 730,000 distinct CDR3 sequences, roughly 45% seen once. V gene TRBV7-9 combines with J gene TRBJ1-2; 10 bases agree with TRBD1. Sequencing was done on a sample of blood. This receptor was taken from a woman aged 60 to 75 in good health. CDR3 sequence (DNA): TGTGCCAGCAGCTACACGTGGACAGGGGGGGATGGCTACACCTTC. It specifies CASSYTWTGGDGYTF.